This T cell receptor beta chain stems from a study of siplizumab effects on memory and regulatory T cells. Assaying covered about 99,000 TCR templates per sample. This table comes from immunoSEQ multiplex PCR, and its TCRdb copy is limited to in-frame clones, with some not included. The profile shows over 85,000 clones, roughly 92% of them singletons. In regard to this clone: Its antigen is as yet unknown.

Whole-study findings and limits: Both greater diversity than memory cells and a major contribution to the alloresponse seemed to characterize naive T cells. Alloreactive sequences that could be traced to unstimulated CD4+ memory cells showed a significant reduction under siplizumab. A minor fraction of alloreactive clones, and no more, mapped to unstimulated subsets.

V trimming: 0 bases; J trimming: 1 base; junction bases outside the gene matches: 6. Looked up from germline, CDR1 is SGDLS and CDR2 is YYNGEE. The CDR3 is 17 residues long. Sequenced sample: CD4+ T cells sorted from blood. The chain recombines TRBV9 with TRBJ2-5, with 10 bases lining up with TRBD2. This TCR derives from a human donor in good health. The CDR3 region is CASSVGIAGGIQETQYF. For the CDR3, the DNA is TGTGCCAGCAGCGTAGGAATAGCGGGAGGCATCCAAGAGACCCAGTACTTC.